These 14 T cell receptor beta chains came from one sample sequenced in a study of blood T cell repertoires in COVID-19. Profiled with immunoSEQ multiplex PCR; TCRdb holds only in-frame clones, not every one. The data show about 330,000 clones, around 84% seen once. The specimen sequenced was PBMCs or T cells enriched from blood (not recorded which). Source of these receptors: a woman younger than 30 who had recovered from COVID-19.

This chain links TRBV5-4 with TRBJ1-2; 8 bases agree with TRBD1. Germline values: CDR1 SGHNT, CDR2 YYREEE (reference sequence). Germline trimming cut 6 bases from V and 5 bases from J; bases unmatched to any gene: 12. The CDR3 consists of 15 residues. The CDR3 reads CASMQGASPGYGYTF. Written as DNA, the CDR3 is TGTGCCAGCATGCAGGGGGCTTCGCCAGGGTATGGCTACACCTTC.

This CDR3 reads CASRRRGGHTGELFF. The CDR3 nucleotides read TGTGCCAGCAGACGTCGGGGGGGGCACACCGGGGAGCTGTTTTTT. The V and J genes are TRBV7-2 and TRBJ2-2; 8 nucleotides match TRBD2. The CDR3 extends over 15 amino acids. V was pared by 6 bases and J by 3 bases, with 6 bases of the junction left unmatched. Germline CDR1 is SGHTA and CDR2 is FQGNSA. Full variable domain (remainder filled in from reference TRBV7-2 and TRBJ2-2): GAGVSQSPSNKVTEKGKDVELRCDPISGHTALYWYRQSLGQGLEFLIYFQGNSAPDKSGLPSDRFSAERTGGSVSTLTIQRTQQEDSAVYLCASRRRGGHTGELFFGEGSRLTVL.

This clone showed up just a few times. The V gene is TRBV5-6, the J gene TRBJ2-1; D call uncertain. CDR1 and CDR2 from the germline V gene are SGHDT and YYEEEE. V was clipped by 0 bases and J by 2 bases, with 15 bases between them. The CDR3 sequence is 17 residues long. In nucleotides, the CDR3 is TGTGCCAGCAGCTTGGCCCGCATGAACTTGGCCTACAATGAGCAGTTCTTC. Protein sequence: CASSLARMNLAYNEQFF.

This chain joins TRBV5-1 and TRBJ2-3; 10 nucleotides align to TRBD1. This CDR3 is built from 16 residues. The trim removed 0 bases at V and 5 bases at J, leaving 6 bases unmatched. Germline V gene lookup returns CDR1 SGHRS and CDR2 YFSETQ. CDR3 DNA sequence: TGCGCCAGCAGCTTGGAGTCTGGACAGGGGGGAGATACGCAGTATTTT. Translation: CASSLESGQGGDTQYF. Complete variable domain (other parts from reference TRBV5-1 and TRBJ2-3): KAGVTQTPRYLIKTRGQQVTLSCSPISGHRSVSWYQQTPGQGLQFLFEYFSETQRNKGNFPGRFSGRQFSNSRSEMNVSTLELGDSALYLCASSLESGQGGDTQYFGPGTRLTVL.

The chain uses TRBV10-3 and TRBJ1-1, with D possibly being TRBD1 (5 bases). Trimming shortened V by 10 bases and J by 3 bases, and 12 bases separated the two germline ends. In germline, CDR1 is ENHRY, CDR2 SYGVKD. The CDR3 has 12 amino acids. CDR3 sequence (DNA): TGTGCCACCAGGGAAGACTACACTGAAGCTTTCTTT. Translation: CATREDYTEAFF.

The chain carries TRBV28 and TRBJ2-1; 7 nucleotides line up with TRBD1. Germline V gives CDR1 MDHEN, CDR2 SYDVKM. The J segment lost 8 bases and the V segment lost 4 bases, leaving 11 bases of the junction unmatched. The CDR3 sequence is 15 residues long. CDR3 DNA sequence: TGTGCCAGCAGTTCCACTGACAGGGTATTCGATGAGCAGTTCTTC. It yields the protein CASSSTDRVFDEQFF.

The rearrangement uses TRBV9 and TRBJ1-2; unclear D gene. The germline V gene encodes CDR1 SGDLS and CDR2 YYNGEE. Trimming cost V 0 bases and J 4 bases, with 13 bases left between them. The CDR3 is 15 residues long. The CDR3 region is CASSVGPRDSYGYTF. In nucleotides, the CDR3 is TGTGCCAGCAGCGTAGGCCCTCGGGATAGCTATGGCTACACCTTC.

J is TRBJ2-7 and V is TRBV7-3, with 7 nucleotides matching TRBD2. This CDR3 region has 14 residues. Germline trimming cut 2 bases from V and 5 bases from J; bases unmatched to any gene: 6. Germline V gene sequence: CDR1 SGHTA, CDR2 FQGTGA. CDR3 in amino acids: CASSLGGGSHEQYF. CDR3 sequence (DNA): TGTGCCAGCAGCTTAGGGGGAGGGAGCCACGAGCAGTACTTC.

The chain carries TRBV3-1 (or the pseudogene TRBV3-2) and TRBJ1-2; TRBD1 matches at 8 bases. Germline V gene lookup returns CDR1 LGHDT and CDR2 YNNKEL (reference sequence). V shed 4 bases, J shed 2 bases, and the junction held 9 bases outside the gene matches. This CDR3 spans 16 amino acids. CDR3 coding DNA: TGTGCCAGCAGCCCCTACTCCAGGGGGCAGAACTATGGCTACACCTTC. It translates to CASSPYSRGQNYGYTF.

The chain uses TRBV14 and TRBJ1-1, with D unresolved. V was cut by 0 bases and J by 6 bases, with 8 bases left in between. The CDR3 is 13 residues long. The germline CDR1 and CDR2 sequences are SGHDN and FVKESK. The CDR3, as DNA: TGTGCCAGCAGCCAAGAACTTTTGGCTGAAGCTTTCTTT. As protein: CASSQELLAEAFF.

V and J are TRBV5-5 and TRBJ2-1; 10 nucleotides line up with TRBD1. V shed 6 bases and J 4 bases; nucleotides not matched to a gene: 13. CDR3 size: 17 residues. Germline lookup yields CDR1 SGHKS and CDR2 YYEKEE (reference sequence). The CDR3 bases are TGTGCCAGCAACCTATTTCTCGGGACAGGGGTATACAATGAGCAGTTCTTC. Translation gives CASNLFLGTGVYNEQFF.

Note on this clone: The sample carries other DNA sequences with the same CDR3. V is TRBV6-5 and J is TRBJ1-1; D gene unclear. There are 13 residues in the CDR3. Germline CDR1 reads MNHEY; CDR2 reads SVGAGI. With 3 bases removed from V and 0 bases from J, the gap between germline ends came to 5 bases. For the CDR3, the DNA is TGTGCCAGCAGTTATACGGTGAACACTGAAGCTTTCTTT. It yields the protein CASSYTVNTEAFF.

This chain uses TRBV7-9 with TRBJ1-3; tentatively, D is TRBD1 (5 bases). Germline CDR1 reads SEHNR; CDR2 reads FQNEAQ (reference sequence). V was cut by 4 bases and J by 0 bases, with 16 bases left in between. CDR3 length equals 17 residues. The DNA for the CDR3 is TGTGCCAGCAGCTCGTCAACCGAGACAGTCTCTGGAAACACCATATATTTT. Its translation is CASSSSTETVSGNTIYF.

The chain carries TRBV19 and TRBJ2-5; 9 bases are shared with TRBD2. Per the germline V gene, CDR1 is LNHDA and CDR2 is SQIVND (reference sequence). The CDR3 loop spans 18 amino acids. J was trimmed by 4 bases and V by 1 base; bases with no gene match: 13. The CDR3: CASSIGGAASGARETQYF. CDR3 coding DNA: TGTGCCAGTAGTATAGGAGGGGCAGCTAGCGGGGCGAGAGAGACCCAGTACTTC.